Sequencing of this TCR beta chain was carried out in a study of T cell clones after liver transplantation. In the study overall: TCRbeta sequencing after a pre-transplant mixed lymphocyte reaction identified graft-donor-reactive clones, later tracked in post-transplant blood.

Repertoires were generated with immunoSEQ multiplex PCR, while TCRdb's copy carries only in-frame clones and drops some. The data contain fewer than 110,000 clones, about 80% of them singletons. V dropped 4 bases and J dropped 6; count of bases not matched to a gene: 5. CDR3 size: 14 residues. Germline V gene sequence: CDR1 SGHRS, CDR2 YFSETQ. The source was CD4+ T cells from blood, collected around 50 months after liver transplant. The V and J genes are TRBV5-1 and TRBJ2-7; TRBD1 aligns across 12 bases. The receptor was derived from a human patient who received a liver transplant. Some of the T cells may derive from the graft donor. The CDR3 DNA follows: TGCGCCAGCAGCGAGGGACAGGGGGCGGGCGAGCAGTACTTC. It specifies CASSEGQGAGEQYF.